The present entry profiles one T cell receptor beta chain with its context. Its specific antigen is unknown. No per-base quality is available; no much larger clone lies one base away. The CDR3 regions of human TCRbeta chains were subjected to immunosequencing. The original pipeline was this. TCRs in the repertoires were matched against a reference library of SARS-CoV-2-specific TCRs that had been generated with the MIRA antigen-specificity platform. Breadth meant the fraction of unique TCRs that were SARS-CoV-2-associated, whereas depth meant the fraction of total T cells that were SARS-CoV-2-associated. Each spike-specific TCR was assigned to its reactive spike region and to a CD4 or CD8 class using the MIRA data. Log10-transformed breadth and depth values were compared by one-way ANOVA with Sidak's multiple comparisons tests. TCRdb carries this immuneACCESS record with in-frame sequences only. Its versions omit some clonotypes, under half of them owing to an unresolved V gene in the studies checked, with the rest unexplained. That table supplies the V and J calls and clone size; D and trimming were determined from the DNA. The sample includes 120,000 or so clones, with 84% observed a single time. The ten largest clonotypes hold around a quarter of the sample.

Read against the paper, the sample's time point label means: about 28 days (+/-7) after the second vaccine dose. Because spike-specific TCR depth and breadth did not differ between the two schedules, AZD1222 recipients who got a second dose at roughly 4 weeks were pooled with those who got a second dose at roughly 12 weeks. Vaccinee samples came from UK trials COV001 and COV002, including a single-blind randomized controlled phase 2/3 trial of AZD1222 (ChAdOx1 nCoV-19) in healthy adults. Trial participant PBMC samples were collected at day 0 and day 28 after the second dose for TCRbeta chain sequencing. The source of the sample is a study of T cell responses to AZD1222 COVID-19 vaccine (dated by TCRdb to 2020 to 2023). At the level of the whole study: TCR sequencing covered approximately 230 trial participants: about 210 given two doses of AZD1222 and around 26 given two doses of MenACWY control vaccine. Trial participants were enrolled into age subgroups of 18-55, 56-69 and 70-plus years, which contained roughly 150, 30 and 60 TCR-sequenced participants, respectively.

Between the V and J ends, shortened by 2 bases and 0 bases respectively, the junction contains 8 bases. The CDR1 and CDR2 encoded by the germline V gene are SGDLS and YYNGEE. The CDR3 contains 14 residues, cysteine and phenylalanine counted. The CDR3 DNA has 42 bases and is translated from base 1. Results the study describes overall, beyond this receptor: In the small 56-69-year group, the increase in depth fell short of significance, most likely because of low power. Reportedly, close to half of the unique spike-specific TCRs recognized epitopes lying outside the regions that are mutated in the B.1.351 and B.1.1.7 variants. The vaccine-associated CD4 TCRs covered the entire spike protein, and the dominant responses fell in regions 160-218 and 743-854. After two AZD1222 doses, both the breadth and the depth of spike-specific TCRs were significantly higher than at day 0 and than in MenACWY recipients. Most participants were white British and females outnumbered males, and the authors suggested that clonal diversity may have been underestimated. Only 5 to 7 AZD1222 recipients were SARS-CoV-2 seropositive at baseline, limiting conclusions about previously exposed vaccinees. Because no day 14 peak-response samples were available, the repertoires could be characterized only after the peak T cell response.

The rearrangement joined TRBV9 to TRBJ2-5; no D gene call is confident. The TCR sequence derives from an adult who received the AZD1222 COVID-19 vaccine. The specimen was peripheral blood, collected 28 days after the second AZD1222 dose. The nucleotides read TGTGCCAGCAGCGTTTCTTCGTACCAAGAGACCCAGTACTTC. Translated, it gives CASSVSSYQETQYF.